This T cell receptor (beta chain) is drawn from a study of CD4+ T cells in melanoma. Generated by immunoSEQ multiplex PCR, the TCRdb table keeps only in-frame clones and is missing some. The repertoire holds about 10,000 clones, roughly 63% seen once, with approximately 15% in the top ten. This CDR3 has 15 amino acids. Germline V CDR1 and CDR2: SGHRS, YFSETQ. The ends were cut back, 5 bases at V and 0 bases at J, with 12 bases in the middle. This chain connects TRBV5-1 to TRBJ1-3, with unresolved D. Sequencing used cells from a culture (not recorded whether cultured in vitro). The receptor's source is a human donor with melanoma. In DNA, the CDR3 is TGCGCCAGCAGTAACCCCTCGGGCTCTGGAAACACCATATATTTT. Protein sequence: CASSNPSGSGNTIYF.